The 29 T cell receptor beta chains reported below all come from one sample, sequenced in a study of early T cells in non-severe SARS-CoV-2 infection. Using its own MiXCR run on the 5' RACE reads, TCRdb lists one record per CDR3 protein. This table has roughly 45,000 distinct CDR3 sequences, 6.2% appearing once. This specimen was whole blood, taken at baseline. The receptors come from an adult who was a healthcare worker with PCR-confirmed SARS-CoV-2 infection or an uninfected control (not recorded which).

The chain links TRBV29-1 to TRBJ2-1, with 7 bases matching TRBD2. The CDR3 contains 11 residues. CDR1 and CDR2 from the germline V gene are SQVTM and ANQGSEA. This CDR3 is CSMGGSREQFF. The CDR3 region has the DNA TGCAGTATGGGGGGGAGTCGTGAGCAGTTCTTC.

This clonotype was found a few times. CDR3 bases: TGTGCCAGCAGCGTAGCCGGTTCACCCGGGGGAGAAGAGCAGTACTTC. This sequence encodes CASSVAGSPGGEEQYF. J is TRBJ2-7 and V is TRBV9; tentatively, D is TRBD2 (6 bases). Between the trimmed V and J ends, which lost 0 bases and 7 bases, there was a span of 20 bases. Germline CDR1 reads SGDLS; CDR2 reads YYNGEE. CDR3 size: 16 residues. Full variable domain (rest looked up from reference TRBV9 and TRBJ2-7): DSGVTQTPKHLITATGQRVTLRCSPRSGDLSVYWYQQSLDQGLQFLIQYYNGEERAKGNILERFSAQQFPDLHSELNLSSLELGDSALYFCASSVAGSPGGEEQYFGPGTRLTVT.

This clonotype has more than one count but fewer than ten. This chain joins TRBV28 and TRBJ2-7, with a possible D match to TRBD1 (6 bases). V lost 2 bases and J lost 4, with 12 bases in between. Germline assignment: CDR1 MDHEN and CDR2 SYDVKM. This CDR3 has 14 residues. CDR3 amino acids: CASSLRQDLYEQYF. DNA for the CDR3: TGTGCCAGCAGTTTACGACAGGACTTATACGAGCAGTACTTC.

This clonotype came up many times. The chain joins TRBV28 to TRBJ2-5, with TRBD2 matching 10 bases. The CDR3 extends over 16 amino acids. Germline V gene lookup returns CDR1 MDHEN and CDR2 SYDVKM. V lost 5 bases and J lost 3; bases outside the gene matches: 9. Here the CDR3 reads CASSPTSGTREETQYF. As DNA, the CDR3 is TGTGCCAGCAGTCCAACTAGCGGGACACGTGAAGAGACCCAGTACTTC.

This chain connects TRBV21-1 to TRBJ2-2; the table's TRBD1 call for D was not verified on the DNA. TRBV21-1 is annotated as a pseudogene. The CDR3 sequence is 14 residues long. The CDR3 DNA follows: TGTGCCAGCAGCAAACCTGACAGTACCGGGGAGCTGTTTTTT. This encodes CASSKPDSTGELFF.

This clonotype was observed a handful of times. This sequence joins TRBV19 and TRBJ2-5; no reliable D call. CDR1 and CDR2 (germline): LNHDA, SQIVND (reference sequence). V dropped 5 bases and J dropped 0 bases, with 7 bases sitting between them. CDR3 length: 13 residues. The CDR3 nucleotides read TGTGCCAGTAGTCTCCAGTACCAAGAGACCCAGTACTTC. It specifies CASSLQYQETQYF.

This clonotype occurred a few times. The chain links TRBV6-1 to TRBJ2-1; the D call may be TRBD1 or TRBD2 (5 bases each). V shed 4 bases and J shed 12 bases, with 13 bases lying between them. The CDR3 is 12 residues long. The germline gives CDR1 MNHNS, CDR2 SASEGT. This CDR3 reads CASSGSPGPQFF. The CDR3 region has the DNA TGTGCCAGCAGTGGGTCGCCGGGACCGCAGTTCTTC.

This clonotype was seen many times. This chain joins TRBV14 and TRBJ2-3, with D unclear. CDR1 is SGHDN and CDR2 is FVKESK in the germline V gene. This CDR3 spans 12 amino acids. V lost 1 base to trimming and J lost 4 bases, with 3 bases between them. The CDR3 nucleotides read TGTGCCAGCAGCCAAGTCCCAGATACGCAGTATTTT. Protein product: CASSQVPDTQYF.

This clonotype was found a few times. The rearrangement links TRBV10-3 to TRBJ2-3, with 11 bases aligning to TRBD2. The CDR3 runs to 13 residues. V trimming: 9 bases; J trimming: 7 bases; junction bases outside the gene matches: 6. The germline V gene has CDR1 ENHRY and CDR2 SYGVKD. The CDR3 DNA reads TGTGCCATTAGCGGGAGGGCCCTGAATACGCAGTATTTT. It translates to CAISGRALNTQYF.

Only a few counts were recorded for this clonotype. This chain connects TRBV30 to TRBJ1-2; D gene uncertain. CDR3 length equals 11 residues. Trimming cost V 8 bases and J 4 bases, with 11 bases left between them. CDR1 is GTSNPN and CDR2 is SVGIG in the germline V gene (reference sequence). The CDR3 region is CARRAGYGYTF. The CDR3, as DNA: TGTGCCCGCCGGGCCGGCTATGGCTACACCTTC.

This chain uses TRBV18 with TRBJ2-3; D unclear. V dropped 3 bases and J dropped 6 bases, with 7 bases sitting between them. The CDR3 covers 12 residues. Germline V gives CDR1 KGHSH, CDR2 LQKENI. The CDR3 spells CASSPMGDTQYF. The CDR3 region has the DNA TGTGCCAGCTCACCCATGGGGGATACGCAGTATTTT.

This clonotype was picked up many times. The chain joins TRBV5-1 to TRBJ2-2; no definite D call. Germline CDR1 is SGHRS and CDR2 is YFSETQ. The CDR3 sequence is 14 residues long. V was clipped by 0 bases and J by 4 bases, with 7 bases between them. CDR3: CASSLESLTGELFF. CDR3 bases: TGCGCCAGCAGCTTGGAGTCGCTCACCGGGGAGCTGTTTTTT. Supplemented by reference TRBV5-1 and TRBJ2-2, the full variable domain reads KAGVTQTPRYLIKTRGQQVTLSCSPISGHRSVSWYQQTPGQGLQFLFEYFSETQRNKGNFPGRFSGRQFSNSRSEMNVSTLELGDSALYLCASSLESLTGELFFGEGSRLTVL.

The CDR3 DNA reads as TGTGCCAGCAGGCGGGAGTACGAGCAGTACTTC. Residues: CASRREYEQYF. The J gene is TRBJ2-7, the V gene TRBV6-2 or TRBV6-3; 7 nucleotides match TRBD2. This CDR3 has 11 residues. CDR1 is MNHEY, CDR2 SVGEGT, per germline. V lost 6 bases and J lost 4; bases outside the gene matches: 0.

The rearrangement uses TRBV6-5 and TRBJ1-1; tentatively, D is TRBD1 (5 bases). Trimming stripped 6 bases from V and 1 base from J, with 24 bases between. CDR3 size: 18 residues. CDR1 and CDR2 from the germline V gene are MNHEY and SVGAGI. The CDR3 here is CASRPRAGTSRANTEAFF. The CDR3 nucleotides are TGTGCCAGCAGACCAAGAGCCGGGACCTCCCGAGCGAACACTGAAGCTTTCTTT.

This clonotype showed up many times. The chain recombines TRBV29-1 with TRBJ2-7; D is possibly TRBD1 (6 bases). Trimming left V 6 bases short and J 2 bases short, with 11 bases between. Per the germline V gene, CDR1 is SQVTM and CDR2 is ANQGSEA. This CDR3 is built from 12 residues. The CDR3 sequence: CSVSSGAYEQYF. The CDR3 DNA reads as TGCAGCGTCTCTTCAGGGGCCTACGAGCAGTACTTC.

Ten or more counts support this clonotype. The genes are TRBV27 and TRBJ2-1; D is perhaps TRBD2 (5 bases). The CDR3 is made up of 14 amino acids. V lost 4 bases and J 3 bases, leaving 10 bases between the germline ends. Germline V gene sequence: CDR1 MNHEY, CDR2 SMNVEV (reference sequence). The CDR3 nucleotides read TGTGCCAGCAGTTCGAGGGCGGACTACAATGAGCAGTTCTTC. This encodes CASSSRADYNEQFF.

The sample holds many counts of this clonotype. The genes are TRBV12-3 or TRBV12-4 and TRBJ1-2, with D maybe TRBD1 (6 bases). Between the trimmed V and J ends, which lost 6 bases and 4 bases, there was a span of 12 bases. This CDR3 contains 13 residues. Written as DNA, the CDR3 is TGTGCCAGCAGGTCCACAGGGCTCTATGGCTACACCTTC. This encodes CASRSTGLYGYTF.

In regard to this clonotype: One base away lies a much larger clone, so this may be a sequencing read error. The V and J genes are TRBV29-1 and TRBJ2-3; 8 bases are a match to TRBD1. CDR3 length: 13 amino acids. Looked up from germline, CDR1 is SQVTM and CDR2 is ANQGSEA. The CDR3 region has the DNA TGCAGCGTTTACGGGACAGGCACAAATACGCAGTATTTT. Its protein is CSVYGTGTNTQYF.

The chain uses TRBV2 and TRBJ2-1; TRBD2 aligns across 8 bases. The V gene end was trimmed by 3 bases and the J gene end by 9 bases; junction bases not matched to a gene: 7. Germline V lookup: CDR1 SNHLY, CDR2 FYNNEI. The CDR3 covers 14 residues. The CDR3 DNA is TGTGCCAGCAGTGACCGAGCGGGAGACGGTGAGCAGTTCTTC. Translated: CASSDRAGDGEQFF. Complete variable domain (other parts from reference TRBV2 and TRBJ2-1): EPEVTQTPSHQVTQMGQEVILRCVPISNHLYFYWYRQILGQKVEFLVSFYNNEISEKSEIFDDQFSVERPDGSNFTLKIRSTKLEDSAMYFCASSDRAGDGEQFFGPGTRLTVL.

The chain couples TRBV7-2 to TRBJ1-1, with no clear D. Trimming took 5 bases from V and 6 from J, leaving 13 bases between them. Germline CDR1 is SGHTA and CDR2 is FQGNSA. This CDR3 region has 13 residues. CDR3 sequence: CASSPRGKAEAFF. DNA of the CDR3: TGTGCCAGCAGCCCCCGTGGAAAGGCTGAAGCTTTCTTT.

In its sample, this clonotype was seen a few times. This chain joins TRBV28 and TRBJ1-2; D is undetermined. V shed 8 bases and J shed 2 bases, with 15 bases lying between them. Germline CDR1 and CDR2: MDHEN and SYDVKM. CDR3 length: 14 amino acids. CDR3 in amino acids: CASSGPGRNYGYTF. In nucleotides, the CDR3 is TGTGCCAGCTCCGGCCCCGGGAGAAACTATGGCTACACCTTC.

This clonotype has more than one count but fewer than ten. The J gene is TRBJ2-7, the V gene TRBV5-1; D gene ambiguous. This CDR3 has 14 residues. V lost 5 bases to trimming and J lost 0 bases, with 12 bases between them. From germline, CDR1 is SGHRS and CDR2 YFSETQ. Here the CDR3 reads CASSHPDFSYEQYF. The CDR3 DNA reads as TGCGCCAGCAGTCATCCCGACTTCTCCTACGAGCAGTACTTC. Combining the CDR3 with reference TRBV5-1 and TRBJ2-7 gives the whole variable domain KAGVTQTPRYLIKTRGQQVTLSCSPISGHRSVSWYQQTPGQGLQFLFEYFSETQRNKGNFPGRFSGRQFSNSRSEMNVSTLELGDSALYLCASSHPDFSYEQYFGPGTRLTVT.

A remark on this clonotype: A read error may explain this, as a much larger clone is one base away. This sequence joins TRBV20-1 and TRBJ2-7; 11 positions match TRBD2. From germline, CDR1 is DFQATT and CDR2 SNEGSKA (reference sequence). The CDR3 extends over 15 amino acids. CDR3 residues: CSAGDSGRVISEKYF. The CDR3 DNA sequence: TGCAGTGCGGGCGATAGCGGGAGGGTCATAAGCGAGAAGTACTTC.

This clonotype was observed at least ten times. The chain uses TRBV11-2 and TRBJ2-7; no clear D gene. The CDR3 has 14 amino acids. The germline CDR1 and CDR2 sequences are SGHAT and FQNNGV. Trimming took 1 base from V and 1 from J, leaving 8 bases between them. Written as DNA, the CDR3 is TGTGCCAGCAGCTTAGCCGGTTCATCCTACGAGCAGTACTTC. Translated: CASSLAGSSYEQYF.

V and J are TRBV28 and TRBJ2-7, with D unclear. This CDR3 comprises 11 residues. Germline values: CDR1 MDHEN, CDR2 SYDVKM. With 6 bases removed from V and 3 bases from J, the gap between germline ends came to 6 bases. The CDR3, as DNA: TGTGCCAGCAGACGGCTCTACGAGCAGTACTTC. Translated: CASRRLYEQYF.

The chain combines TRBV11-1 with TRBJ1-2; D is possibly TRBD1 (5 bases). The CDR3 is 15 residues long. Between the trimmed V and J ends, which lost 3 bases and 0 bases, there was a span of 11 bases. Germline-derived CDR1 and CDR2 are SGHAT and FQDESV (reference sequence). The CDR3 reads CASSLGRIANYGYTF. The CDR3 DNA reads TGTGCCAGCAGCTTGGGACGGATAGCTAACTATGGCTACACCTTC.

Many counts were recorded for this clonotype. CDR3 DNA: TGTGCCTGGAGCAGGTCAAACAATCAGCCCCAGCATTTT. Its protein is CAWSRSNNQPQHF. The V and J genes are TRBV30 and TRBJ1-5; D uncertain. Per the germline V gene, CDR1 is GTSNPN and CDR2 is SVGIG (reference sequence). This CDR3 comprises 13 residues. Trimming removed 3 bases at V and 3 bases at J, with 9 bases between.

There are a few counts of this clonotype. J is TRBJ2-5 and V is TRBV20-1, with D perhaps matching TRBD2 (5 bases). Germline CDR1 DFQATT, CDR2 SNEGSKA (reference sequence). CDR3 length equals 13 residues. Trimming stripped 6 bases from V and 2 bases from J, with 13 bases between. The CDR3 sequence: CSALRTAQETQYF. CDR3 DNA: TGCAGTGCCCTTAGGACTGCTCAAGAGACCCAGTACTTC.

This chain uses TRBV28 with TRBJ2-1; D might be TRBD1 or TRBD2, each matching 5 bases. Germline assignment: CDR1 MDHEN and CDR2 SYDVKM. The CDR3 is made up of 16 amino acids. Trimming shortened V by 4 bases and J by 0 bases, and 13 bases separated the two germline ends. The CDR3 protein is CASSSSGASSYNEQFF. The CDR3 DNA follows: TGTGCCAGCAGTTCATCCGGGGCGAGCTCCTACAATGAGCAGTTCTTC.